Following are 11 T cell receptor beta chains from one sample sequenced in a study of cytomegalovirus exposure and HLA in healthy donors. Profiled with immunoSEQ multiplex PCR; TCRdb holds only in-frame clones, not every one. The table has about 110,000 clones, about 87% seen once; the top ten hold less than 2%. The sequencing input was PBMCs. Receptors originate from a woman under 30 in good health and CMV-seropositive.

This clone was seen a single time. This CDR3 reads CASSVGTGVDQPQHF. CDR3 sequence (DNA): TGTGCCAGCAGCGTAGGGACAGGGGTGGATCAGCCCCAGCATTTT. V gene TRBV9 combines with J gene TRBJ1-5; 9 nucleotides align to TRBD1. Per the germline V gene, CDR1 is SGDLS and CDR2 is YYNGEE. Trimming at V came to 0 bases and at J to 5 bases, leaving 3 bases not matched to a gene. The CDR3 is made up of 15 amino acids.

This clone was seen only once. The rearrangement uses TRBV7-8 and TRBJ2-1, with D maybe TRBD2 (7 bases). The CDR3 runs 17 residues. Germline-derived CDR1 and CDR2 are SGHVS and FQNEAQ. With 1 base removed from V and 8 bases from J, the gap between germline ends came to 21 bases. CDR3 DNA: TGTGCCAGCAGCTTAGAACTTTCCGGGGGGCCCGGGGATGAGCAGTTCTTC. This translates into CASSLELSGGPGDEQFF.

This chain uses TRBV13 with TRBJ2-4; D remains unclear. Trimming removed 4 bases from V and 1 base from J, with 8 bases in between. The CDR3 has 14 amino acids. Germline assignment: CDR1 PRHDT and CDR2 FYEKMQ (reference sequence). CDR3 sequence: CASSYTEAKNIQYF. The CDR3 nucleotides are TGTGCCAGCAGCTATACCGAGGCCAAAAACATTCAGTACTTC.

The chain has TRBV19 and TRBJ1-5; D remains ambiguous. The V gene's germline CDR1 is LNHDA and CDR2 SQIVND (reference sequence). This CDR3 has 13 residues. With 7 bases removed from V and 6 bases from J, the gap between germline ends came to 13 bases. CDR3: CASMGGIGQPQHF. As DNA, the CDR3 is TGTGCCAGTATGGGAGGGATAGGTCAGCCCCAGCATTTT.

The chain couples TRBV7-9 to TRBJ1-3; maybe TRBD1 (5 bases). This CDR3 region has 15 residues. CDR1 is SEHNR, CDR2 FQNEAQ, per germline (reference sequence). The V gene lost 1 base and the J gene lost 2 bases, with 9 bases spanning the gap. CDR3 nucleotides: TGTGCCAGCAGCTTAGTAGGGGTGGCTGGAAACACCATATATTTT. It codes for CASSLVGVAGNTIYF.

This chain uses TRBV9 with TRBJ2-2; D not certain. Germline CDR1 is SGDLS and CDR2 is YYNGEE. CDR3 length equals 15 residues. Between the trimmed V and J ends, which lost 3 bases and 1 base, there was a span of 10 bases. The CDR3 sequence is CASSEISGNTGELFF. The CDR3 nucleotides are TGTGCCAGCAGCGAGATTTCCGGGAACACCGGGGAGCTGTTTTTT.

Only a few counts were recorded for this clone. This sequence joins TRBV7-9 and TRBJ2-7; D perhaps matches TRBD1 (6 bases). Germline-derived CDR1 and CDR2 are SEHNR and FQNEAQ (reference sequence). The CDR3 loop spans 12 amino acids. V lost 1 base to trimming and J lost 6 bases, with 7 bases between them. In DNA, the CDR3 is TGTGCCAGCAGCTTAGAGGGGGTCGAGCAGTACGTC. It codes for CASSLEGVEQYV.

The V gene is TRBV15, the J gene TRBJ1-5, with TRBD1 as a possible D gene (5 bases). CDR1 is LNHNV and CDR2 is YYDKDF in the germline V gene (reference sequence). V was cut by 0 bases and J by 8 bases, with 11 bases left in between. The CDR3 runs to 14 residues. CDR3 DNA sequence: TGTGCCACCAGCAGAGATAATCAGGGTGAGCCCCAGCATTTT. Protein sequence: CATSRDNQGEPQHF.

This chain joins TRBV6-5 and TRBJ1-2, with unresolved D. The CDR3 contains 14 residues. The V gene lost 0 bases and the J gene lost 10 bases, with 15 bases spanning the gap. Per the germline V gene, CDR1 is MNHEY and CDR2 is SVGAGI. In DNA, the CDR3 is TGTGCCAGCAGTTACTCGGGAGGGCCAGTCGACTACACCTTC. As protein: CASSYSGGPVDYTF.

This clone was seen a handful of times. The chain is built from TRBV28 and TRBJ1-1; D might be TRBD1 (6 bases). Germline CDR1 and CDR2: MDHEN and SYDVKM. V dropped 6 bases and J dropped 7 bases, with 15 bases sitting between them. The CDR3 totals 13 residues. CDR3 nucleotide sequence: TGTGCCAGCAGCTCAGGACAGCCCCTTGAAGCTTTCTTT. Its protein product is CASSSGQPLEAFF.

The chain joins TRBV19 to TRBJ1-5; possibly TRBD1 for D (5 bases). Germline V lookup: CDR1 LNHDA, CDR2 SQIVND (reference sequence). V gave up 4 bases and J gave up 0 bases, with 7 bases separating them. CDR3 length: 14 amino acids. CDR3 residues: CASSTDSSNQPQHF. The CDR3 DNA reads as TGTGCCAGTAGTACCGACAGTAGCAATCAGCCCCAGCATTTT. The complete variable domain, with remaining parts taken from reference TRBV19 and TRBJ1-5, reads DGGITQSPKYLFRKEGQNVTLSCEQNLNHDAMYWYRQDPGQGLRLIYYSQIVNDFQKGDIAEGYSVSREKKESFPLTVTSAQKNPTAFYLCASSTDSSNQPQHFGDGTRLSIL.